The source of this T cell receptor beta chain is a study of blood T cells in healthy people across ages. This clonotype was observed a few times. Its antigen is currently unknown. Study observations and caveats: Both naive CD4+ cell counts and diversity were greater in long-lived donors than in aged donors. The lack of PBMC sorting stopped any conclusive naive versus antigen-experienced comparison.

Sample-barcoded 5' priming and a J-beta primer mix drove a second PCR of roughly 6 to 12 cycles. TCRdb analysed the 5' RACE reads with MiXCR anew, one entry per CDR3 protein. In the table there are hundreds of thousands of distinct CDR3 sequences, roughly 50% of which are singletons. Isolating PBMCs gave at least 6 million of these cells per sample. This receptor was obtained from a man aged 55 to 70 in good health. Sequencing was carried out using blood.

The CDR3 loop is CASSLSQGSGYGYTF. CDR3 DNA: TGTGCCAGCAGCCTATCCCAGGGGTCTGGATATGGCTACACCTTC. The chain combines TRBV27 with TRBJ1-2; possibly TRBD1 for D (6 bases). In germline, CDR1 is MNHEY, CDR2 SMNVEV (reference sequence). CDR3 length equals 15 residues. V lost 6 bases and J lost 5, with 19 bases in between.